This T cell receptor (beta chain) derives from a study of early T cells in non-severe SARS-CoV-2 infection (dated by TCRdb to the early 2020s). With respect to the entire study: Because TCR sequencing relied on bulk RNA taken from unsorted whole blood, pairing of alpha and beta chains was not possible. Overall study outcomes, separate from this receptor: Matching against VDJdb was skewed toward anti-spike CD8 responses, likely underestimated virus-specific expansions, and missed private and CD4 specificities.

Including cysteine and phenylalanine, the CDR3 has 18 amino acids. The CDR3 DNA has 54 bases and is translated from base 1. As encoded in the germline V gene, CDR1 is MGHRA while CDR2 is YSYEKL. V trim: 0 bases; J trim: 5 bases; unmatched bases: 8. Set within a cohort of healthcare workers in London, UK, this nested case-control study involved weekly PCR testing of nasopharyngeal swabs along with blood sampling. Healthcare workers were recruited between 23 and 31 March 2020, during the week of the UK lockdown, and were followed weekly for up to about 15 weeks. As to this clonotype: Which antigen it targets is not known. No qualities accompany the bases; no much larger clone lies one base away.

Library generation was performed with 5' RACE. The sequencer was a NextSeq 500. To correct for sequencing error and PCR bias, the TCR library protocol tagged individual cDNA molecules with unique molecular identifiers. TCR alpha and beta chains were both sequenced, and the abundances of alpha and beta sequences in each sample were closely correlated with each other. Turning to the authors' computational methods: Decombinator V4 was used to perform V gene, J gene and CDR3 annotation of TCR sequences. Expanded TCRs were defined as changing significantly between any two time points under a Poisson model with p below 0.0001. TCR abundances were normalised to the total number of TCRs sequenced in each sample and reported as counts per million. TRAV1-2 paired with TRAJ12, TRAJ20 or TRAJ33 defined MAIT TCRs, while TRAV10 paired with TRAJ18 defined iNKT TCRs. VDJdb, accessed 1 November 2021, was searched for CMV, EBV and SARS-CoV-2 annotated TCRs, excluding TCRs annotated for multiple antigens. TCRdb ran its own pipeline on the public reads, namely fastp trimming at Q25 and MiXCR clone calling, and kept in-frame beta chains. A single entry per CDR3 protein holds the most common genes and DNA from its merged rows. These V and J calls are TCRdb output, not the study's own analysis. The sample table records approximately 90,000 distinct CDR3 sequences; about 15% of these occur just once. Clones ranked in the top ten supply 4.5% to 6% of the sample.

The chain employs TRBV4-1 and TRBJ2-2; 11 junctional bases match TRBD1. The receptor was derived from an adult who was a healthcare worker with PCR-confirmed SARS-CoV-2 infection or an uninfected control (not recorded which). Sequences were derived from whole blood, sampled at baseline. The DNA sequence is given as TGCGCCAGCAGCCAAGATCTCGGACAGGGGGCCTGGACCGGGGAGCTGTTTTTT. It specifies CASSQDLGQGAWTGELFF.